The table lists the clone carrying this T cell receptor beta chain with many counts. These data originate in a study of T cell repertoires in cytomegalovirus infection. The germline V gene has CDR1 SGHTA and CDR2 FQGNSA. This CDR3 contains 15 residues. V was clipped by 1 base and J by 7 bases, with 16 bases between them. One entry per CDR3 protein, called by TCRdb with MiXCR from the reads. The top ten hold around half of the sample, which has a few hundred thousand distinct CDR3 sequences, about a sixth seen once. Sample: CD8+ T cells from PBMCs. The sequence was collected from a human donor in good health (CMV status not recorded). Some clones in this sample may be carry-over from other donors' samples. This chain uses TRBV7-2 with TRBJ2-5; D is perhaps TRBD2 (6 bases). Written as DNA, the CDR3 is TGTGCCAGCAGCTTAGGAATGGGGACTGAGAGGACCCAGTACTTC. The encoded protein is CASSLGMGTERTQYF.